This passage covers 17 T cell receptor beta chains from one sample sequenced in a study of blood T cells in healthy people across ages. A second PCR, run for about 6 to 11 cycles, used a sample-barcoded 5' primer plus a J-beta primer mix. Each CDR3 protein is one row after TCRdb ran MiXCR on the 5' RACE reads. The data hold around 900,000 distinct CDR3 sequences, with around 26% observed a single time. Specimen: blood. The source of these receptors is a woman at least 80 years old in good health.

This clonotype was seen at least ten times. This chain links TRBV12-3 or TRBV12-4 with TRBJ1-1; possible D gene TRBD1, 5 bases. The CDR3 runs to 15 residues. V was pared by 5 bases and J by 0 bases, with 13 bases between. In nucleotides, the CDR3 is TGTGCCAGCAGTCCTGCCGGGACGATGAACACTGAAGCTTTCTTT. This encodes CASSPAGTMNTEAFF.

There are a few counts of this clonotype. The genes are TRBV10-1 and TRBJ1-1; D is unclear. Per germline, CDR1 WNHNN and CDR2 SYGVQD (reference sequence). The germline V and J ends were trimmed by 5 bases and 0 bases, with 16 bases remaining between them. The CDR3 totals 16 residues. The DNA for the CDR3 is TGCGCCAGCAGTCCCGGGAAGGTGAACCTGAACACTGAAGCTTTCTTT. It yields the protein CASSPGKVNLNTEAFF.

This clonotype was seen many times. The chain has TRBV7-2 and TRBJ2-5, with D perhaps given as TRBD1 or TRBD2 (5 bases each). The V and J ends lost 1 base and 5 bases respectively, with 11 bases between them. CDR1 and CDR2 (germline): SGHTA, FQGNSA. The CDR3 totals 14 residues. CDR3 DNA sequence: TGTGCCAGCAGCTTAGTGAAGGGGACGGAGACCCAGTACTTC. The encoded protein is CASSLVKGTETQYF.

This clonotype has at least ten counts. The rearrangement links TRBV20-1 to TRBJ1-2; the D is unclear. Germline loops: CDR1 DFQATT, CDR2 SNEGSKA (reference sequence). The CDR3 has 13 amino acids. V lost 3 bases and J 8 bases, leaving 16 bases between the germline ends. CDR3 bases: TGCAGTGCTAGGGCTGGGATCCTAGACGGCTACACCTTC. Protein sequence: CSARAGILDGYTF.

This chain links TRBV7-2 with TRBJ2-1, with D hard to call. The V and J ends lost 8 bases and 3 bases respectively, with 8 bases between them. The CDR3 extends over 12 amino acids. Germline CDR1 and CDR2: SGHTA and FQGNSA. The CDR3 sequence is CASDSDYNEQFF. Here the CDR3 DNA reads TGTGCCAGCGACTCGGACTACAATGAGCAGTTCTTC.

Ten or more counts support this clonotype. The gene calls are TRBV7-2 and TRBJ1-2; unclear D gene. Trimming shortened V by 3 bases and J by 8 bases, and 4 bases separated the two germline ends. CDR3 length equals 10 residues. The germline V gene encodes CDR1 SGHTA and CDR2 FQGNSA. DNA of the CDR3: TGTGCCAGCAGCTTGAGGGGCTACACCTTC. Amino acids: CASSLRGYTF.

This clonotype was seen at least ten times. The CDR3 sequence is CASSLYQTGAEEQYF. DNA for the CDR3: TGTGCCAGCAGCTTGTATCAAACAGGAGCCGAAGAGCAGTACTTC. The chain combines TRBV5-4 with TRBJ2-5; D possibly corresponds to TRBD1 (5 bases). CDR3 size: 15 residues. Germline V gene sequence: CDR1 SGHNT, CDR2 YYREEE (reference sequence). With 1 base removed from V and 11 bases from J, the gap between germline ends came to 21 bases. The variable domain in full, with the rest retrieved from reference TRBV5-4 and TRBJ2-5, is ETGVTQSPTHLIKTRGQQVTLRCSSQSGHNTVSWYQQALGQGPQFIFQYYREEENGRGNFPPRFSGLQFPNYSSELNVNALELDDSALYLCASSLYQTGAEEQYFGPGTRLLVL.

This clonotype was observed once. The J gene is TRBJ2-7, the V gene TRBV7-2; possible D gene TRBD2, 6 bases. Trimming took 1 base from V and 7 from J, leaving 29 bases between them. Germline CDR1 and CDR2: SGHTA and FQGNSA. This CDR3 comprises 19 residues. This CDR3 reads CASSLDGARAISWGEEQYF. The CDR3 DNA is TGTGCCAGCAGCTTAGACGGGGCTCGGGCGATAAGTTGGGGGGAGGAGCAGTACTTC.

This chain connects TRBV30 to TRBJ1-2; D unclear. The CDR3 totals 13 residues. Germline CDR1 and CDR2: GTSNPN and SVGIG (reference sequence). V was trimmed by 7 bases and J by 4 bases, leaving 16 bases between them. The DNA of the CDR3 is TGTGCCTCTACCTCCTCCGAGTTCTATGGCTACACCTTC. This codes for CASTSSEFYGYTF.

In this sample, this clonotype turned up many times. This sequence joins TRBV7-2 and TRBJ1-2; D is unclear. V lost 1 base and J 8 bases, leaving 8 bases between the germline ends. This CDR3 contains 12 residues. Per the germline V gene, CDR1 is SGHTA and CDR2 is FQGNSA. As DNA, the CDR3 is TGTGCCAGCAGCTTAGACGCGAGGGGCTACACCTTC. The encoded protein is CASSLDARGYTF.

This clonotype was picked up many times. The chain joins TRBV4-3 to TRBJ2-1; TRBD1 aligns across 7 bases. There are 15 residues in the CDR3. Germline V CDR1 and CDR2: LGHNA, YSLEER. Unmatched junction bases numbered 6, after V lost 0 bases and J lost 7 bases. Written as DNA, the CDR3 is TGCGCCAGCAGCCAAGAGTGGGGCAGGGGGAATGAGCAGTTCTTC. This gives the protein CASSQEWGRGNEQFF.

This clonotype was seen more than once but under ten times. V is TRBV6-1 and J is TRBJ1-5, with 7 bases identical to TRBD1. This CDR3 region has 16 residues. Germline lookup yields CDR1 MNHNS and CDR2 SASEGT. V dropped 8 bases and J dropped 0; count of bases not matched to a gene: 10. CDR3 loop: CASRQGTFYSNQPQHF. CDR3 coding DNA: TGTGCCAGCCGACAGGGCACGTTCTATAGCAATCAGCCCCAGCATTTT.

This clonotype was recorded at least ten times. V and J are TRBV20-1 and TRBJ2-1; 12 nucleotides agree with TRBD2. The length of the CDR3 is 16 residues. From germline, CDR1 is DFQATT and CDR2 SNEGSKA (reference sequence). J gave up 6 bases and V 5 bases, and 11 bases lay outside the gene matches. The CDR3 protein is CSAPHGTSGRGNEQFF. In DNA, the CDR3 is TGCAGTGCTCCCCACGGGACTAGCGGGCGCGGCAATGAGCAGTTCTTC.

This clonotype was seen many times. The V call is TRBV20-1, the J call TRBJ2-3; TRBD2 agrees at 9 bases. Germline lookup yields CDR1 DFQATT and CDR2 SNEGSKA (reference sequence). This CDR3 is built from 15 residues. V gave up 3 bases and J gave up 4 bases; unmatched junction bases: 8. The DNA for the CDR3 is TGCAGTGCTAGGGGTGGGACTAGCACCGCAGATACGCAGTATTTT. It codes for CSARGGTSTADTQYF.

A word on this clonotype: Since a much larger clone is just one base distant, this may be a read error. This rearrangement joins TRBV9 to TRBJ2-1; 10 bases agree with TRBD2. The J call is doubtful: the DNA matches TRBJ2-7 better. CDR1 and CDR2 (germline): SGDLS, YYNGEE. This CDR3 has 15 amino acids. The CDR3 protein is CASSVASGGYNEQYF. In DNA form, the CDR3 reads TGTGCCAGCAGCGTAGCTAGCGGGGGTTACAATGAGCAGTACTTC.

At least ten counts were recorded for this clonotype. V and J are TRBV20-1 and TRBJ1-6; TRBD1 is a possible D gene (5 bases). The germline CDR1 and CDR2 sequences are DFQATT and SNEGSKA (reference sequence). The length of the CDR3 is 17 residues. V was cut by 2 bases and J by 0 bases, with 14 bases left in between. In DNA, the CDR3 is TGCAGTGCTAGAAGGAGGGGACTGAGCTCCTATAATTCACCCCTCCACTTT. This gives the protein CSARRRGLSSYNSPLHF.

Many counts were recorded for this clonotype. The CDR3 DNA is TGCGCCAGCAGCACGCCCGGGACAGGGGACGAAAAACTGTTTTTT. Residues: CASSTPGTGDEKLFF. The rearrangement links TRBV4-1 to TRBJ1-4, with 10 bases matching TRBD1. Germline CDR1 reads MGHRA; CDR2 reads YSYEKL. This CDR3 has 15 residues. V shed 5 bases and J 8 bases; nucleotides not matched to a gene: 8.